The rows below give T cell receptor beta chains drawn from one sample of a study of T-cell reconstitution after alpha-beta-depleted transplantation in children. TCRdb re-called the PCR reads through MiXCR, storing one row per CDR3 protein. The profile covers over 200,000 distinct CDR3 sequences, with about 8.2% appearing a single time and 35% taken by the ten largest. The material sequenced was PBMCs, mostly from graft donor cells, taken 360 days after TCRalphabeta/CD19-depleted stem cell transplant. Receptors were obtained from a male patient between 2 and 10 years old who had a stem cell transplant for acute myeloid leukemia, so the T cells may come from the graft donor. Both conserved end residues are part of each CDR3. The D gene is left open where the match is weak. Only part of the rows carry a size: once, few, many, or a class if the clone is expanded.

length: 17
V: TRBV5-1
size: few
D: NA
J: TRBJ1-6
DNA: TGCGCCAGCAGCCCTGGGACGTGGGAATACTATAATTCACCCCTCCACTTT
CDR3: CASSPGTWEYYNSPLHF

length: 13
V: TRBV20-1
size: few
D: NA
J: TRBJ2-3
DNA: TGCAGTGCTTTCCTGGGGGGCACAGATACGCAGTATTTT
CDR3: CSAFLGGTDTQYF

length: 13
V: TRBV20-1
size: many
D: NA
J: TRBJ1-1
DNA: TGCAGTGCTAAGGGGGGGCTGAACACTGAAGCTTTCTTT
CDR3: CSAKGGLNTEAFF

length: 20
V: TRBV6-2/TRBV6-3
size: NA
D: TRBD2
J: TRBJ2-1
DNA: TGTGCCAGCAGTTACCGGGTCATAGCGGGAGGAAATAGCTCCTACAATGAGCAGTTCTTC
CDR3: CASSYRVIAGGNSSYNEQFF

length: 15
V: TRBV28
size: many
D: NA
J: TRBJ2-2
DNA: TGTGCCAGCACCGGCGGGATCACCGGAAGGGGGGAGCTGTTTTTT
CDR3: CASTGGITGRGELFF

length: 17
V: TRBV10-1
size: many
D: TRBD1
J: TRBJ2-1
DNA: TGCGCCAGCAGTGGCCGGGACAGCACAGGGCCCTACAATGAGCAGTTCTTC
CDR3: CASSGRDSTGPYNEQFF

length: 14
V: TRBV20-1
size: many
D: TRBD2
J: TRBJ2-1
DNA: TGCAGTGCGTCGACTAGCGGGCGAGGGGATGAGCAGTTCTTC
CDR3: CSASTSGRGDEQFF

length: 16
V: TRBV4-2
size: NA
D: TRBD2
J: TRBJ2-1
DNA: TGTGCCAGCAGCCGGATACTAGCGGATTCCTACAATGAGCAGTTCTTC
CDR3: CASSRILADSYNEQFF

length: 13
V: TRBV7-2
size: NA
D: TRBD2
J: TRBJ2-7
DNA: TGTGCCAGCAGCTTATCTAGCGGGATTGAGCAGTACTTC
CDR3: CASSLSSGIEQYF

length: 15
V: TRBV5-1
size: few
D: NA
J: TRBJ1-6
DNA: TGCGCCAGCCGCGATGGGGGGTCCGAGTTTTCACCCCTCCACTTT
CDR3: CASRDGGSEFSPLHF

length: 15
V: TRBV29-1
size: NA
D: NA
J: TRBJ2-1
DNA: TGCAGCGTTATCGTGTGGACAGCCGGATACAATGAGCAGTTCTTC
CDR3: CSVIVWTAGYNEQFF

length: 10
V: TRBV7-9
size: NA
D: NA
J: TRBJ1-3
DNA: TGTGCCAGCAGCTTGAACACCATATATTTT
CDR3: CASSLNTIYF

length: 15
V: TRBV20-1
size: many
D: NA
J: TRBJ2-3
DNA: TGCAGTGCTAGAGAGCGAAGCTTGAGCACAGATACGCAGTATTTT
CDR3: CSARERSLSTDTQYF

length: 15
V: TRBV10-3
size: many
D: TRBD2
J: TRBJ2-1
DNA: TGTGCCATCAGTGGAAGGACTAGCATCTACAATGAGCAGTTCTTC
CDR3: CAISGRTSIYNEQFF

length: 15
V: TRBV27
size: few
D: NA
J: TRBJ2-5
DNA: TGTGCCAGCAGTTTATCCTACAGGGAGCAAGAGACCCAGTACTTC
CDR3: CASSLSYREQETQYF

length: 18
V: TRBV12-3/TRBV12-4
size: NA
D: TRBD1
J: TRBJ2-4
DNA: TGTGCCAGCAGTTTTTGGATGGGACAGGGGGCAGCCAAAAACATTCAGTACTTC
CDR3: CASSFWMGQGAAKNIQYF

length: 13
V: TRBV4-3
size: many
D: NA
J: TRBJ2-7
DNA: TGCGCCAGCAGCCAAGAAGCGGGCTACGAGCAGTACTTC
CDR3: CASSQEAGYEQYF

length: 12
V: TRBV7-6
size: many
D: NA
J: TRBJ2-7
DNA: TGTGCCAGCAGCCAGGGGAAATACGAGCAGTACTTC
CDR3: CASSQGKYEQYF

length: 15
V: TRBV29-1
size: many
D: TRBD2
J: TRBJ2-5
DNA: TGCAGCGTTCTAATAGCGGGAGGGCCTCGGGAGACCCAGTACTTC
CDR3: CSVLIAGGPRETQYF

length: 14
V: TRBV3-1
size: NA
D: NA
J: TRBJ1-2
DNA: TGTGCCAGCAGCCTGAGGGTTACTAACTATGGCTACACCTTC
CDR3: CASSLRVTNYGYTF

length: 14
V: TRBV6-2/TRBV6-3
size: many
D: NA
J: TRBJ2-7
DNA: TGTGCCAGCAGTTACGTGAACAGCCCCTACGAGCAGTACTTC
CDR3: CASSYVNSPYEQYF

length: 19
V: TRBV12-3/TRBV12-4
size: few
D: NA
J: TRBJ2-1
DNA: TGTGCCAGCAGTTTAGACGGGAGAGTGGTGATTAGCTCCTACAATGAGCAGTTCTTC
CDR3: CASSLDGRVVISSYNEQFF

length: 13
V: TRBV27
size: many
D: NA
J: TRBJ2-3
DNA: TGTGCCAGCGGCCCCAACAGGGCAGATACGCAGTATTTT
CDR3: CASGPNRADTQYF

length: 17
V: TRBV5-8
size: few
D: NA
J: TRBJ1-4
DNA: TGTGCCAGCAGCTTGAGGGGAAGCTTTACAACTAATGAAAAACTGTTTTTT
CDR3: CASSLRGSFTTNEKLFF

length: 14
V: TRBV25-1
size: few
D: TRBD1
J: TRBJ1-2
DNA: TGTGCCAGCAGTGAGCAGGGGGCTAACTATGGCTACACCTTC
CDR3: CASSEQGANYGYTF

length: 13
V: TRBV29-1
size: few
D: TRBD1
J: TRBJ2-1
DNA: TGCAGCGTTGAGAGGGGGCCTTTGGATGAGCAGTTCTTC
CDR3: CSVERGPLDEQFF

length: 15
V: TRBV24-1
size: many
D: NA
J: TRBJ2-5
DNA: TGTGCCACCAGTGACCCCGGGACCGCGCAAGAGACCCAGTACTTC
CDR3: CATSDPGTAQETQYF

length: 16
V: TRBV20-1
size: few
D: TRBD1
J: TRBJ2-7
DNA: TGCAGTGCTTACTTCCCGGGACAGGGGCGTTCCTACGAGCAGTACTTC
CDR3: CSAYFPGQGRSYEQYF

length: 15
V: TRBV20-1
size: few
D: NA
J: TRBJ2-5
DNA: TGCAGTGCTACGCCCCCCTACTCCATCCAAGAGACCCAGTACTTC
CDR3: CSATPPYSIQETQYF

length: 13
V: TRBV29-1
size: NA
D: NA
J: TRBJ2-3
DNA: TGCAGCGGGGCTGGCAGTAGCACAGATACGCAGTATTTT
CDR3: CSGAGSSTDTQYF

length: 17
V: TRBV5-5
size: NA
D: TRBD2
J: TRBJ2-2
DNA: TGTGCCAGCAGCCTGCGTACTAGCGGGACGAACACCGGGGAGCTGTTTTTT
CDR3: CASSLRTSGTNTGELFF

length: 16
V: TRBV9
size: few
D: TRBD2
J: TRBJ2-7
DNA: TGTGCCAGCAGCTCCCATAGGGGGACTAGCGCCACGGGGCAGTACTTC
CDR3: CASSSHRGTSATGQYF

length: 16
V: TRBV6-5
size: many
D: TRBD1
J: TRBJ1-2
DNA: TGTGCCAGCAGCAGAGCATGGGACAGGGGGACCTATGGCTACACCTTC
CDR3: CASSRAWDRGTYGYTF

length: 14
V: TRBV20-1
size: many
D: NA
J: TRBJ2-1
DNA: TGCAGTGCTAGAGGGGATCTACTTTACAATGAGCAGTTCTTC
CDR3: CSARGDLLYNEQFF

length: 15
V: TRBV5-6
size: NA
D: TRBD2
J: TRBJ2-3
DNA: TGTGCCACCGCCTCGAGCGGGGGGGCCGAAGGTACGCAGTATTTT
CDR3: CATASSGGAEGTQYF

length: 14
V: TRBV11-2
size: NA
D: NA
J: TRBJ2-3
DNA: TGTGCCAGCAGCGTCGAGCCGGGGGCAGATACGCAGTATTTT
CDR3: CASSVEPGADTQYF

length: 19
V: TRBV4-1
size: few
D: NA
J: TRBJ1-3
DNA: TGCGCCAGCAGCCCCTTACGGGGGGGCAAAGCTCTCTCTGGAAACACCATATATTTT
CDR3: CASSPLRGGKALSGNTIYF

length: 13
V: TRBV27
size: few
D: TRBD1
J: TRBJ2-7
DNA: TGTGCCAGCAGCCCGACAGGGTCCAACGAGCAGTACTTC
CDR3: CASSPTGSNEQYF

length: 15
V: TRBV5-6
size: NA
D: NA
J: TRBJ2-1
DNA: TGTGCCAGCAGCGCTACCGGGAGCTCCTACAATGAGCAGTTCTTC
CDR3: CASSATGSSYNEQFF

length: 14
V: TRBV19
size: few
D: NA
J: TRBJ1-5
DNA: TGTGCCAGTAGTATCAGAATTAGCAATCAGCCCCAGCATTTT
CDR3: CASSIRISNQPQHF

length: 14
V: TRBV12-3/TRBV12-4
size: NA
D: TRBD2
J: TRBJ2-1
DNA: TGTGCCAGCAGTCGGATTGCTAGCGGCAATGAGCAGTTCTTC
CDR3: CASSRIASGNEQFF

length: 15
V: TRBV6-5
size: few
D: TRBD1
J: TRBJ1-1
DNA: TGTGCCAGCAGTTATCAGGACAGGGGACGAACTGAAGCTTTCTTT
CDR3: CASSYQDRGRTEAFF

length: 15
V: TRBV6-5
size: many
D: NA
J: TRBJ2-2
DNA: TGTGCCAGCAGTTACAAGGGTTGGAACACCGGGGAGCTGTTTTTT
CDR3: CASSYKGWNTGELFF

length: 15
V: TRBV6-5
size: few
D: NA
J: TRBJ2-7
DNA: TGTGCCAGCAGTTACCAGACATCTCGGGGTTACGAGCAGTACTTC
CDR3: CASSYQTSRGYEQYF

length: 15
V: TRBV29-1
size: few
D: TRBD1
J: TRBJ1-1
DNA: TGCAGCGTTGAGTTCAGACAGGGGGCGAGAACTGAAGCTTTCTTT
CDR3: CSVEFRQGARTEAFF

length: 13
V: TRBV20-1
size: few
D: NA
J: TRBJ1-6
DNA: TGCAGTGCTAGAGGGCAGATCAATTCACCCCTCCACTTT
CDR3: CSARGQINSPLHF

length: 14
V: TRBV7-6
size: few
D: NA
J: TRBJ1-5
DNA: TGTGCCAGCAGCTTAAGTATCTCCAATCAGCCCCAGCATTTT
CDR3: CASSLSISNQPQHF

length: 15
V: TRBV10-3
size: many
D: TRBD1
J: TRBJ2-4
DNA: TGTGCCATCAGTGAGCCTCCCCGACAGGGGCTAATTCAGTACTTC
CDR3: CAISEPPRQGLIQYF

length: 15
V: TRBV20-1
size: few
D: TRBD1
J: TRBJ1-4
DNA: TGCAGTGCCTCTCCCTGGGACAGCCCTAATGAAAAACTGTTTTTT
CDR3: CSASPWDSPNEKLFF

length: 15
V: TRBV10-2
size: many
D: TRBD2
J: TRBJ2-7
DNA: TGCGCCAGCAGTGGGGGGCTAGCGGGAAGCTACGAGCAGTACTTC
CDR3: CASSGGLAGSYEQYF

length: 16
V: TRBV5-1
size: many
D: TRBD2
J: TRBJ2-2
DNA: TGCGCCAGCAGCTTAACCGCGGGGGTTAACACCGGGGAGCTGTTTTTT
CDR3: CASSLTAGVNTGELFF

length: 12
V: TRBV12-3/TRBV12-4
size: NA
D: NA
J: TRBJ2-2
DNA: TGTGCCAGCAGAGGTAATCGAGGGGAGCTGTTTTTT
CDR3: CASRGNRGELFF

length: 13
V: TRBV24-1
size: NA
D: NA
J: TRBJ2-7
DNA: TGTGCCACCGTCCGGTACGTCTCCTACGAGCAGTACTTC
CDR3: CATVRYVSYEQYF

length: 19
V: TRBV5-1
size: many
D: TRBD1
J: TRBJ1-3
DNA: TGCGCCAGCAGCCCGCATCTACCGGGACAGGTTATCTCTGGAAACACCATATATTTT
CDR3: CASSPHLPGQVISGNTIYF

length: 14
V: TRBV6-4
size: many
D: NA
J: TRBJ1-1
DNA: TGTGCCAGCAGCCCTACTGGGACTAACACTGAAGCTTTCTTT
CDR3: CASSPTGTNTEAFF